The 14 T cell receptor beta chains reported below all come from one sample, sequenced in a study of blood T cell repertoires in COVID-19. The assay was immunoSEQ multiplex PCR, and TCRdb's table has in-frame clones only and misses some. The data contain around 250,000 clones, 75% to 90% of them seen just once; the ten biggest clones take up approximately 0.9%. Sequencing input: PBMCs or T cells enriched from blood (not recorded which). These receptors were collected from a man aged 50-60 years who had been exposed to COVID-19.

V usage is TRBV19 and J usage is TRBJ2-5; 11 bases align to TRBD2. The CDR3 runs 16 residues. The germline V gene has CDR1 LNHDA and CDR2 SQIVND (reference sequence). The junction had 8 bases not matched to a gene; V was cut back by 3 bases and J by 5 bases. This CDR3 is CASSIRLAGGGETQYF. For the CDR3, the DNA is TGTGCCAGTAGTATCCGTCTAGCGGGAGGAGGGGAGACCCAGTACTTC.

This chain uses TRBV12-3 or TRBV12-4 with TRBJ1-5; D possibly corresponds to TRBD1 (5 bases). Trimming removed 6 bases at V and 5 bases at J, with 8 bases between. The CDR3 runs to 12 residues. CDR3 DNA sequence: TGTGCCAGCAGGTCAGGGTATCAGCCCCAGCATTTT. It translates to CASRSGYQPQHF.

This clone was found once. V usage is TRBV5-1 and J usage is TRBJ2-6; D may be TRBD2 (6 bases). Germline CDR1 is SGHRS and CDR2 is YFSETQ. This CDR3 is built from 16 residues. The germline V and J ends were trimmed by 0 bases and 1 base, with 8 bases remaining between them. The CDR3, as DNA: TGCGCCAGCAGCTTGGAAGCGGGTTCTGGGGCCAACGTCCTGACTTTC. Translating gives CASSLEAGSGANVLTF. Supplemented by reference TRBV5-1 and TRBJ2-6, the full variable domain reads KAGVTQTPRYLIKTRGQQVTLSCSPISGHRSVSWYQQTPGQGLQFLFEYFSETQRNKGNFPGRFSGRQFSNSRSEMNVSTLELGDSALYLCASSLEAGSGANVLTFGAGSRLTVL.

CDR3 DNA sequence: TGTGCCAGCAGCTCGGGGACTTCTCATGGCTACACCTTC. Translated, it gives CASSSGTSHGYTF. The chain is built from TRBV21-1 and TRBJ1-2. TRBV21-1 is annotated as a pseudogene. This CDR3 region has 13 residues.

V is TRBV28 and J is TRBJ1-1; D might be TRBD1 (5 bases). CDR1 and CDR2 (germline): MDHEN, SYDVKM. The CDR3 length is 13 residues. V was trimmed by 6 bases and J by 3 bases, leaving 11 bases between them. The CDR3 nucleotides read TGTGCCAGCAGAACCCGGGGGGACACTGAAGCTTTCTTT. It translates to CASRTRGDTEAFF.

CDR3 in amino acids: CASSPRPTGPGGNQPQHF. DNA of the CDR3: TGTGCCAGCTCACCCCGCCCTACGGGGCCGGGGGGCAATCAGCCCCAGCATTTT. V gene TRBV18 combines with J gene TRBJ1-5; possibly TRBD1 for D (5 bases). This CDR3 region has 18 residues. Trimming removed 3 bases from V and 2 bases from J, with 20 bases in between. CDR1 is KGHSH, CDR2 LQKENI, per germline.

This clone was seen a single time. J is TRBJ1-5 and V is TRBV19, with a tentative D call TRBD1 (6 bases). The CDR3 loop spans 17 amino acids. V was clipped by 2 bases and J by 9 bases, with 23 bases between them. CDR1 LNHDA and CDR2 SQIVND come from the germline V gene (reference sequence). The CDR3 nucleotides read TGTGCCAGTAGTATAAAAGCCCAGACAGGCTGGAGTCGGCCCCAGCATTTT. Amino acids: CASSIKAQTGWSRPQHF.

The V call is TRBV6-5, the J call TRBJ2-7, with 7 bases lining up with TRBD1. The CDR3 is 13 amino acids. J gave up 3 bases and V 6 bases, and 5 bases lay outside the gene matches. Germline assignment: CDR1 MNHEY and CDR2 SVGAGI. CDR3 in amino acids: CASRRQGIYEQYF. The CDR3 coding sequence is TGTGCCAGCAGGCGACAGGGAATCTACGAGCAGTACTTC.

CDR3 sequence: CASSLRRAGGGEQYV. The CDR3 DNA is TGTGCCAGCAGTTTACGTCGTGCGGGGGGAGGCGAGCAGTACGTC. The chain is built from TRBV28 and TRBJ2-7, with 8 nucleotides matching TRBD2. Germline V gives CDR1 MDHEN, CDR2 SYDVKM. The CDR3 is 15 amino acids. Trimming cost V 2 bases and J 6 bases; bases outside gene matches: 9.

This sequence joins TRBV28 and TRBJ1-6; D perhaps matches TRBD1 (6 bases). The CDR3 has 16 amino acids. Germline CDR1 reads MDHEN; CDR2 reads SYDVKM. V dropped 3 bases and J dropped 4 bases, with 13 bases sitting between them. The CDR3: CASSFPGQLYNSPLHF. CDR3 DNA: TGTGCCAGCAGTTTCCCAGGACAGCTTTATAATTCACCCCTCCACTTT.

The chain is built from TRBV10-3 and TRBJ1-1; D is perhaps TRBD1 (5 bases). The CDR3 sequence is 14 residues long. Germline V CDR1 and CDR2: ENHRY, SYGVKD. Trimming took 4 bases from V and 6 from J, leaving 15 bases between them. The CDR3 reads CAISGGGELAEAFF. The CDR3 nucleotides are TGTGCCATCAGTGGCGGGGGGGAATTGGCTGAAGCTTTCTTT.

The CDR3 protein is CASSLGLFTGELFF. CDR3 nucleotide sequence: TGTGCCAGCAGCTTGGGACTATTCACCGGGGAGCTGTTTTTT. The genes are TRBV7-6 and TRBJ2-2; 7 bases line up with TRBD2. The V gene end was trimmed by 3 bases and the J gene end by 4 bases; junction bases not matched to a gene: 2. Germline V gives CDR1 SGHVS, CDR2 FNYEAQ. This CDR3 has 14 amino acids.

The count of this clone is one. The gene calls are TRBV5-1 and TRBJ2-1, with TRBD2 matching 7 bases. The length of the CDR3 is 15 residues. Germline V gene lookup returns CDR1 SGHRS and CDR2 YFSETQ. V shed 4 bases and J 6 bases; nucleotides not matched to a gene: 10. The CDR3 spells CASSLGGSNGNEQFF. The CDR3, as DNA: TGCGCCAGCAGCCTGGGCGGGAGTAACGGCAATGAGCAGTTCTTC.

The chain recombines TRBV28 with TRBJ1-3; D is unclear. V lost 7 bases to trimming and J lost 1 base, with 11 bases between them. There are 14 residues in the CDR3. Germline loops: CDR1 MDHEN, CDR2 SYDVKM. In nucleotides, the CDR3 is TGTGCCAGCATCAGTGGTGCTTCTGGAAACACCATATATTTT. Translating gives CASISGASGNTIYF.